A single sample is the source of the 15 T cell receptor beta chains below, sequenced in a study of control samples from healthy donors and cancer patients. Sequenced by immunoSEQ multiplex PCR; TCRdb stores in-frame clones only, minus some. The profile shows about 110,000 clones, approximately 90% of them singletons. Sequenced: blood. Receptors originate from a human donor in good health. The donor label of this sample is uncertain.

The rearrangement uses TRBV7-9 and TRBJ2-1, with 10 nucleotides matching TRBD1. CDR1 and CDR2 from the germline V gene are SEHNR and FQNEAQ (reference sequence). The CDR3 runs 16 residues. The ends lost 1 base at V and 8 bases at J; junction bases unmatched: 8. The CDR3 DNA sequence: TGTGCCAGCAGCTTAGGCGTGGGACAGGGGATGGATGAGCAGTTCTTC. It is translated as CASSLGVGQGMDEQFF.

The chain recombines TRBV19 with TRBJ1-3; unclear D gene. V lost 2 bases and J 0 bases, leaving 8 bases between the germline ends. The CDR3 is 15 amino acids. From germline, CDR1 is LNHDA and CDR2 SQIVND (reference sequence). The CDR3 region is CASSIREYSGNTIYF. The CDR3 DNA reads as TGTGCCAGTAGTATAAGGGAATACTCTGGAAACACCATATATTTT.

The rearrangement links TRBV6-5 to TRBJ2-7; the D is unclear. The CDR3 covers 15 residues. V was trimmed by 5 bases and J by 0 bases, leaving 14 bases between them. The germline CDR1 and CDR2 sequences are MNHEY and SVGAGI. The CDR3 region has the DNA TGTGCCAGCAGTCAGCAGGCGATGAGCTCCTACGAGCAGTACTTC. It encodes CASSQQAMSSYEQYF.

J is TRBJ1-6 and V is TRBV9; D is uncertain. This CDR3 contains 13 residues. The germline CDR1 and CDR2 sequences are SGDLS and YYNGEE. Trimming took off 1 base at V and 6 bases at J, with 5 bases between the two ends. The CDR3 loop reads CASSVISNSPLHF. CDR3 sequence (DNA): TGTGCCAGCAGCGTAATTAGTAATTCACCCCTCCACTTT. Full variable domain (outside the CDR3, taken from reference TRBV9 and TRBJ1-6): DSGVTQTPKHLITATGQRVTLRCSPRSGDLSVYWYQQSLDQGLQFLIQYYNGEERAKGNILERFSAQQFPDLHSELNLSSLELGDSALYFCASSVISNSPLHFGNGTRLTVT.

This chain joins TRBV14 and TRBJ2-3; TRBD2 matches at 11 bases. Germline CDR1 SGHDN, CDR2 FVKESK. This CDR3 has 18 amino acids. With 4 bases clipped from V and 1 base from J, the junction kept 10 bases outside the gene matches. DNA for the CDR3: TGTGCCAGCAGCCGAGGGACTAGCGGACCTAGCGGCACAGATACGCAGTATTTT. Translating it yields CASSRGTSGPSGTDTQYF. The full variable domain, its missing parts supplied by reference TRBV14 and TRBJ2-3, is EAGVTQFPSHSVIEKGQTVTLRCDPISGHDNLYWYRRVMGKEIKFLLHFVKESKQDESGMPNNRFLAERTGGTYSTLKVQPAELEDSGVYFCASSRGTSGPSGTDTQYFGPGTRLTVL.

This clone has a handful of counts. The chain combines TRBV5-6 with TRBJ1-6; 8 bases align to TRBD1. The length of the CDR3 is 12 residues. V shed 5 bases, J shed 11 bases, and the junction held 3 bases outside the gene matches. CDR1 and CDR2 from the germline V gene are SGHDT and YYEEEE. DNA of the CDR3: TGTGCCAGCAGACAGGGGGGTGCACCCCTCCACTTT. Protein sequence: CASRQGGAPLHF.

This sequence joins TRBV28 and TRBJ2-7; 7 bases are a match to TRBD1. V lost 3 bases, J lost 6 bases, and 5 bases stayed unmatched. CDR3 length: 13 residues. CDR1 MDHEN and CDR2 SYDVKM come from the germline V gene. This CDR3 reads CASSLGQFAEQYF. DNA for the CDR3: TGTGCCAGCAGTTTGGGACAGTTCGCCGAGCAGTACTTC.

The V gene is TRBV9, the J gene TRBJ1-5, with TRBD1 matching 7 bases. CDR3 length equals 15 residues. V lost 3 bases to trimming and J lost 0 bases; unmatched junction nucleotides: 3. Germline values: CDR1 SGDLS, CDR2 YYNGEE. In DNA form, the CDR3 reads TGTGCCAGCAGCGCGGGACAGTATAGCAATCAGCCCCAGCATTTT. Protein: CASSAGQYSNQPQHF.

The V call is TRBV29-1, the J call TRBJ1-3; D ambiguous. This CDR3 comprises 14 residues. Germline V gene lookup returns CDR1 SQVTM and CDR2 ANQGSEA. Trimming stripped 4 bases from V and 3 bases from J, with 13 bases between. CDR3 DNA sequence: TGCAGCGTTGCCCTATCACCTGGTGGAAACACCATATATTTT. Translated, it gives CSVALSPGGNTIYF.

Written as DNA, the CDR3 is TGTGCCAGTACCGGGACCCTAAGCTCACCCCTCCACTTT. Amino acids: CASTGTLSSPLHF. The chain has TRBV2 and TRBJ1-6; possibly TRBD1 for D (5 bases). CDR3 length equals 13 residues. CDR1 SNHLY and CDR2 FYNNEI come from the germline V gene. V was cut by 9 bases and J by 10 bases, with 16 bases left in between.

CDR3 sequence (DNA): TGTGCCAGCAGCGTTCAATACTTGGACAGGGGCACTGAAGCTTTCTTT. It translates to CASSVQYLDRGTEAFF. This chain uses TRBV9 with TRBJ1-1; 9 bases line up with TRBD1. Trimming took 2 bases from V and 4 from J; bases not matched to a gene: 9. Germline V gene sequence: CDR1 SGDLS, CDR2 YYNGEE. There are 16 residues in the CDR3.

This chain's CDR3 is CASSGVGDTQYF. CDR3 nucleotides: TGTGCCAGCAGTGGGGTAGGAGATACGCAGTATTTT. The chain is built from TRBV2 and TRBJ2-3; no clear D. This CDR3 contains 12 residues. With 4 bases removed from V and 5 bases from J, the gap between germline ends came to 7 bases. Germline V gives CDR1 SNHLY, CDR2 FYNNEI.

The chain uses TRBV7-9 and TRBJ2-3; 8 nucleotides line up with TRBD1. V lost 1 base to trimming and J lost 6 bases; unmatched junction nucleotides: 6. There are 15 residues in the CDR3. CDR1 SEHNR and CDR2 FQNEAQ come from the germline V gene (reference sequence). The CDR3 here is CASSLGRGRADTQYF. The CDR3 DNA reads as TGTGCCAGCAGCTTAGGCAGGGGGCGAGCGGATACGCAGTATTTT.

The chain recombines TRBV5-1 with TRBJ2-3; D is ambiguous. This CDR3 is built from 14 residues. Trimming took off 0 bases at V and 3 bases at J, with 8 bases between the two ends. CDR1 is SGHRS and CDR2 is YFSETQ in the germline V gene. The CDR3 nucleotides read TGCGCCAGCAGCTTGGGAGACACGACAGATACGCAGTATTTT. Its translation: CASSLGDTTDTQYF.

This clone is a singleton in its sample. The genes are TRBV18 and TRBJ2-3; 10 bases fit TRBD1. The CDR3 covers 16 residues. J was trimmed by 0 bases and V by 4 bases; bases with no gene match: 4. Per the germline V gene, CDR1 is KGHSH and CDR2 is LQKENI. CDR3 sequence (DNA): TGTGCCAGCTCACTGGGACAGGGGAAAAGCACAGATACGCAGTATTTT. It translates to CASSLGQGKSTDTQYF.